The 20 T cell receptor beta chains reported below all come from one sample, sequenced in a study of post-analysis software for immune sequencing data. Study-level points and caveats: There were five or six TRBV segments more frequent in patients than controls, and TRBV5-6, TRBV5-1 and TRBV20-1 were among them.

Unique molecular identifiers were built into the TCR beta cDNA libraries. TCRdb itself ran the PCR reads through MiXCR, one entry per CDR3 protein. Among 380,000 or so distinct CDR3 sequences listed, approximately 33% were seen once. No antigen has been identified for these receptors. The source material was blood. The receptor set was obtained from a girl aged 5 to 17 with multiple sclerosis.

This clonotype has more than one count but fewer than ten. The V gene is TRBV28, the J gene TRBJ2-6; D unresolved. Deletions cut 5 bases from V and 1 base from J, with 12 bases between. Germline V gives CDR1 MDHEN, CDR2 SYDVKM. This CDR3 comprises 16 residues. CDR3 DNA sequence: TGTGCCAGCAGTCCCCACGACGGGTCTGGGGCCAACGTCCTGACTTTC. Its translation: CASSPHDGSGANVLTF.

In this sample, this clonotype turned up a few times. J is TRBJ2-7 and V is TRBV20-1; D possibly corresponds to TRBD2 (5 bases). This CDR3 has 15 amino acids. Germline CDR1 DFQATT, CDR2 SNEGSKA (reference sequence). The V gene lost 3 bases and the J gene lost 5 bases, with 20 bases spanning the gap. CDR3 region: CSASPVDFQADEQYF. The CDR3, as DNA: TGCAGTGCTAGCCCTGTGGACTTCCAGGCAGACGAGCAGTACTTC.

The chain is built from TRBV6-1 and TRBJ2-7; 9 bases line up with TRBD1. Germline V gene lookup returns CDR1 MNHNS and CDR2 SASEGT. Trimming removed 5 bases from V and 7 bases from J; junction bases left unmatched: 6. This CDR3 spans 13 amino acids. The CDR3 reads CASSNRGQSEQYF. In DNA, the CDR3 is TGTGCCAGCAGTAACAGGGGGCAAAGTGAGCAGTACTTC.

The rearrangement joins TRBV6-2 or TRBV6-3 to TRBJ2-7, with 7 bases matching TRBD1. Germline CDR1 reads MNHEY; CDR2 reads SVGEGT. The CDR3 spans 15 residues. The ends lost 0 bases at V and 2 bases at J; junction bases unmatched: 4. The CDR3 protein is CASSYSTGTPYEQYF. The DNA for the CDR3 is TGTGCCAGCAGTTACTCGACAGGGACCCCCTACGAGCAGTACTTC.

This CDR3 reads CASSYSTQGFEQFF. As DNA, the CDR3 is TGTGCCAGCAGTTACTCGACACAGGGGTTTGAGCAGTTCTTC. This chain connects TRBV6-6 to TRBJ2-1, with 7 bases fitting TRBD1. There are 14 residues in the CDR3. Per the germline V gene, CDR1 is MNHNY and CDR2 is SVGAGI (reference sequence). Unmatched junction bases numbered 5, after V lost 0 bases and J lost 9 bases.

This clonotype was seen a handful of times. The chain uses TRBV5-4 and TRBJ1-2; D remains unclear. Germline V lookup: CDR1 SGHNT, CDR2 YYREEE (reference sequence). V was cut by 1 base and J by 3 bases, with 10 bases left in between. This CDR3 is built from 14 residues. The CDR3 DNA reads as TGTGCCAGCAGCTTGTGGGCATGGGACTATGGCTACACCTTC. As protein: CASSLWAWDYGYTF.

This clonotype has just a few counts. The chain joins TRBV5-1 to TRBJ1-1; 9 positions match TRBD1. The germline gives CDR1 SGHRS, CDR2 YFSETQ. The J segment lost 2 bases and the V segment lost 4 bases, leaving 9 bases of the junction unmatched. The length of the CDR3 is 16 residues. In nucleotides, the CDR3 is TGCGCCAGCAGCCCGAGCGAAACAGGGGGCAACACTGAAGCTTTCTTT. Encoded protein: CASSPSETGGNTEAFF.

This clonotype was detected ten times or more. V gene TRBV7-9 combines with J gene TRBJ1-6, with D unclear. V lost 1 base and J 0 bases, leaving 7 bases between the germline ends. The CDR3 runs 16 residues. Per germline, CDR1 SEHNR and CDR2 FQNEAQ (reference sequence). The CDR3 coding sequence is TGTGCCAGCAGCTTAGAGGGTGGCTCCTATAATTCACCCCTCCACTTT. Translated: CASSLEGGSYNSPLHF. The full variable domain, its missing parts supplied by reference TRBV7-9 and TRBJ1-6, is DTGVSQNPRHKITKRGQNVTFRCDPISEHNRLYWYRQTLGQGPEFLTYFQNEAQLEKSRLLSDRFSAERPKGSFSTLEIQRTEQGDSAMYLCASSLEGGSYNSPLHFGNGTRLTVT.

Only a few counts were recorded for this clonotype. The rearrangement uses TRBV7-2 and TRBJ2-7, with D perhaps matching TRBD2 (7 bases). The V end lost 5 bases, the J end lost 6 bases, and 11 bases lay between the germline ends. The CDR3 extends over 12 amino acids. Germline assignment: CDR1 SGHTA and CDR2 FQGNSA. The CDR3 DNA reads as TGTGCCAGCAGCCGCGGGGGCAGCGAGCAGTACTTC. This codes for CASSRGGSEQYF.

This clonotype showed up just once. The rearrangement uses TRBV4-1 and TRBJ2-3; D is unclear. The CDR3 extends over 15 amino acids. The germline CDR1 and CDR2 sequences are MGHRA and YSYEKL. Trimming took 3 bases from V and 1 from J, leaving 11 bases between them. DNA of the CDR3: TGCGCCAGCAGCCAGTCTCGGAGACGCACAGATACGCAGTATTTT. It specifies CASSQSRRRTDTQYF.

This chain uses TRBV4-3 with TRBJ2-3; 12 bases match TRBD2. Germline V gives CDR1 LGHNA, CDR2 YSLEER. The CDR3 has 15 residues. After removal of 4 bases from V and 3 bases from J, the junction contained 2 bases not matched to a gene. The CDR3 region is CASSPSGGETDTQYF. CDR3 nucleotides: TGCGCCAGCAGCCCTAGCGGGGGGGAAACAGATACGCAGTATTTT.

This clonotype has just a few counts. The V call is TRBV5-1, the J call TRBJ1-1, with TRBD1 identical over 8 bases. This CDR3 spans 12 amino acids. V was clipped by 7 bases and J by 5 bases; unmatched bases: 4. Germline assignment: CDR1 SGHRS and CDR2 YFSETQ. The CDR3 loop reads CASQGAKTEAFF. In DNA form, the CDR3 reads TGCGCCAGCCAGGGGGCGAAGACTGAAGCTTTCTTT.

This chain uses TRBV12-3 or TRBV12-4 with TRBJ1-1; 9 bases agree with TRBD1. V was clipped by 6 bases and J by 11 bases; unmatched bases: 7. This CDR3 has 12 residues. The CDR3 region is CASRRTGVGAFF. As DNA, the CDR3 is TGTGCCAGCAGGAGGACAGGGGTCGGGGCTTTCTTT.

V gene TRBV12-3 or TRBV12-4 combines with J gene TRBJ1-5; no clear D gene. The CDR3 covers 15 residues. The V end lost 2 bases, the J end lost 6 bases, and 14 bases lay between the germline ends. The CDR3 nucleotides are TGTGCCAGCAGTTTATTGGGAGTCGGCCCTCAGCCCCAGCATTTT. It specifies CASSLLGVGPQPQHF.

The V and J genes are TRBV20-1 and TRBJ1-5; 9 bases fit TRBD1. Germline loops: CDR1 DFQATT, CDR2 SNEGSKA (reference sequence). The V gene end was trimmed by 1 base and the J gene end by 7 bases; junction bases not matched to a gene: 8. This CDR3 has 15 amino acids. CDR3 in DNA: TGCAGTGCTAGAGTTCCCGGGACAGGGAAACAGCCCCAGCATTTT. The encoded protein is CSARVPGTGKQPQHF.

This clonotype was observed a handful of times. The CDR3 region is CASSLQVQETQYF. In DNA, the CDR3 is TGTGCCAGCAGCTTACAGGTCCAAGAGACCCAGTACTTC. The chain is built from TRBV11-2 and TRBJ2-5; no firm D call. V was pared by 2 bases and J by 1 base, with 5 bases between. The CDR3 covers 13 residues. From germline, CDR1 is SGHAT and CDR2 FQNNGV.

This clonotype was counted a few times. This chain connects TRBV4-1 to TRBJ2-3; the match to TRBD2 covers 12 bases. The germline V gene has CDR1 MGHRA and CDR2 YSYEKL. This CDR3 contains 18 residues. V dropped 1 base and J dropped 2; count of bases not matched to a gene: 7. The CDR3 here is CASSQVGLAGRYTDTQYF. In DNA, the CDR3 is TGCGCCAGCAGCCAAGTGGGACTAGCGGGCAGGTACACAGATACGCAGTATTTT.

This clonotype appeared a few times. The chain combines TRBV15 with TRBJ2-7; unclear D gene. This CDR3 spans 15 amino acids. The ends were cut back, 9 bases at V and 5 bases at J, with 23 bases in the middle. Germline V CDR1 and CDR2: LNHNV, YYDKDF (reference sequence). The CDR3 is CATRSGRAFSDEQYF. The CDR3 nucleotides read TGTGCCACTCGGAGTGGTCGGGCCTTTTCCGACGAGCAGTACTTC.

This sequence joins TRBV4-1 and TRBJ1-1; TRBD1 matches at 7 bases. CDR1 MGHRA and CDR2 YSYEKL come from the germline V gene. J gave up 0 bases and V 2 bases, and 6 bases lay outside the gene matches. CDR3 length: 16 amino acids. As DNA, the CDR3 is TGCGCCAGCAGCCAACGACAGGGCCCCATGAACACTGAAGCTTTCTTT. Translation: CASSQRQGPMNTEAFF.

This chain links TRBV20-1 with TRBJ2-7; unclear D gene. CDR3 size: 14 residues. V lost 0 bases and J 2 bases, leaving 11 bases between the germline ends. CDR1 is DFQATT, CDR2 SNEGSKA, per germline (reference sequence). This CDR3 reads CSARDPGPPYEQYF. CDR3 nucleotides: TGCAGTGCTAGAGATCCCGGACCCCCCTACGAGCAGTACTTC.